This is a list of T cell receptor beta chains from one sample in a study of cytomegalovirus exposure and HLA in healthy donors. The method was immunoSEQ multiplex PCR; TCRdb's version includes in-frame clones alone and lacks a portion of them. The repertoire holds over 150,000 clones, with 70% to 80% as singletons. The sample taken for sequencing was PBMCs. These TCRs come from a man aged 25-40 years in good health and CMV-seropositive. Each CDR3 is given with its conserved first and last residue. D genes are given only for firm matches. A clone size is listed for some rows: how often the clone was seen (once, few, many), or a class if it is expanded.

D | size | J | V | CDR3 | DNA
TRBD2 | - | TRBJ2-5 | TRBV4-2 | CASRPGTSGGAWETQYF | TGTGCCAGCAGACCCGGGACTAGCGGGGGGGCTTGGGAGACCCAGTACTTC
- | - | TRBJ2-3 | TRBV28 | CATNRNRDPSTDTQYF | TGTGCCACCAACCGGAACAGGGACCCCAGCACAGATACGCAGTATTTT
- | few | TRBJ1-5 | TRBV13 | CASSTHRSNQPQHF | TGTGCCAGCAGCACCCACAGAAGCAATCAGCCCCAGCATTTT
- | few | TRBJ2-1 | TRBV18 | CASSPVYNEQFF | TGTGCCAGCTCACCAGTATACAATGAGCAGTTCTTC
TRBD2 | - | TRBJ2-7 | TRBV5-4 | CASSITSGGTKGYEQYF | TGTGCCAGCAGCATAACTAGCGGGGGGACCAAGGGGTACGAGCAGTACTTC
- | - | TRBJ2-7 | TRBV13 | CASSFRGDYEQYF | TGTGCCAGCAGCTTTCGCGGAGACTACGAGCAGTACTTC
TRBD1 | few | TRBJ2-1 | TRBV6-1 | CASSEAPGQGGIEQFF | TGTGCCAGCAGTGAGGCCCCGGGACAGGGGGGGATTGAGCAGTTCTTC
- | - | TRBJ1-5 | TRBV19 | CASTAVSQEPQHF | TGTGCCAGTACCGCCGTGAGTCAGGAGCCCCAGCATTTT
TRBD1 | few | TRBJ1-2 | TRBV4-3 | CASSQAGTGNYGYTF | TGCGCCAGCAGCCAAGCCGGGACAGGGAACTATGGCTACACCTTC
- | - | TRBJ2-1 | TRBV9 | CASSGGTANEQFF | TGTGCCAGCAGCGGCGGGACGGCGAATGAGCAGTTCTTC
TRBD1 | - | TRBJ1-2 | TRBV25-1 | CASSKGQTYGYTF | TGTGCCAGCTCGAAGGGACAGACCTATGGCTACACCTTC
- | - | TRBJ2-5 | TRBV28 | CASSSSAWTQYF | TGTGCCAGCAGTTCTAGCGCCTGGACCCAGTACTTC
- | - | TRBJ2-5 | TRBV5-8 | CASSFRQWYQETQYF | TGTGCCAGCAGCTTCCGACAGTGGTACCAAGAGACCCAGTACTTC